Included here is one T cell receptor (beta chain) sequence, with context. The data are from a study of patients and donors after allogeneic stem cell transplantation. TCRdb used MiXCR to reprocess the RT-PCR reads, holding one entry per CDR3 protein. The sample consists of about 230,000 distinct CDR3 sequences, 13% to 15% of them appearing once. J gave up 13 bases and V 1 base, and 8 bases lay outside the gene matches. CDR1 and CDR2 from the germline V gene are DFQATT and SNEGSKA (reference sequence). There are 13 residues in the CDR3. The TCR originated in a human donor who was either an allogeneic HSCT recipient or a stem cell or donor lymphocyte infusion donor (not recorded which). It is not recorded whose cells these are; they may come from a transplant donor. Sample: blood, either unsorted or a sorted T cell fraction (not recorded which). V is TRBV20-1 and J is TRBJ2-1, with 9 bases matching TRBD2. Written as DNA, the CDR3 is TGCAGTGCTAGAGTGGTAGGGACTAGCACCCAGTTCTTC. It codes for CSARVVGTSTQFF.